This T cell receptor beta chain was profiled in a study of blood T cell repertoires in COVID-19. Study in general: COVID-19 samples collected from the United States, Italy and Spain covered acute and convalescent phases.

Source study methods: Counts of nucleated cells, estimated from reference gene primer amplification, were obtained. Measured with immunoSEQ multiplex PCR; TCRdb has only the in-frame clones, and not every one. D and trimming come from the DNA, and the V and J calls and clone size come from that table. The repertoire consists of 90,000 to 150,000 clones, with 70% to 85% occurring once and the leading ten covering under 3%. The CDR3 totals 17 residues. Germline V gives CDR1 MNHGY, CDR2 SVAAGI. V lost 5 bases, J lost 4 bases, and 10 bases stayed unmatched. J is TRBJ2-6 and V is TRBV6-9, with 8 bases matching TRBD1. This sequence originates from a man aged 45 to 65 with acute or convalescent COVID-19. Source material: peripheral blood. The CDR3 is CASSAGGQGSGANVLTF. CDR3 bases: TGTGCCAGCAGTGCGGGTGGACAGGGCTCCGGGGCCAACGTCCTGACTTTC.